Here is one TCR beta chain with its context. This clone occurred many times. Its specific antigen is unknown. As a mouse receptor, it takes its gene names and germline sequences from the mouse. The read ends 4 residues shy of where the CDR3 ends; the end is completed using the germline J gene. The same CDR3 also results from other DNA sequences found in this sample. Based on the germline V gene, the CDR1 and CDR2 sequences are NSHNY and SYGAGN. V and J lose 0 bases and 0 bases, and a span of 9 bases separates them. From the cysteine through the phenylalanine, the CDR3 covers 16 amino acids. The 36 bases shown cover part of the CDR3, and their frame starts at base 1. The data derive from a study of CD8+ T cells in alopecia areata (dated by TCRdb to 2016 to 2019). Context from the whole study: Female C3H/HeJ recipients, roughly 6-11 weeks old, were grafted with skin from C3H/HeJ donors with spontaneous alopecia (roughly 6-13 months old). To study T cell clonal expansion in alopecia areata, the researchers applied high-throughput TCRbeta sequencing to both the C3H/HeJ mouse model and human patients. On the human side, TCRbeta sequencing was run on scalp tissue and on sorted CD4+ and CD8+ peripheral blood T cells from healthy controls and from alopecia areata patients with either patchy or totalis/universalis disease. Clonality in the scalp was compared among normal scalp (n=4), patchy alopecia areata scalp (n=8), and alopecia totalis/universalis scalp (n=8). The RNA source kit depended on sample type: the PAXgene miRNA kit for fixed scalp, the miRNeasy kit for PBMCs, and the RNeasy kit for mouse skin. TCRbeta CDR3 regions were amplified by immunoSEQ multiplex PCR with 35 Vbeta forward and 13 Jbeta reverse primers. Results the study describes overall, beyond this receptor: Resident alphabeta T cells in normal human skin are also sequenced, complicating scalp TCR repertoire analysis, unlike mouse skin dominated by gammadelta T cells. Shared TCR sequences between patients were less evident than in mice, which may be partly attributable to HLA diversity in the patient population. Lesional scalp, especially in alopecia totalis/universalis, showed higher clonality and more expanded CD8+ clones than normal scalp, suggesting antigenic drive.

Library generation was performed with the immunoSEQ multiplex PCR assay. RNA was extracted from all samples and reverse transcribed into cDNA as template for TCR sequencing. First-strand cDNA was synthesized using SuperScript III with a 2:1 mix of oligo-dT and random hexamers. A synthetic immune receptor repertoire was used to gauge amplification bias, and whatever bias remained was removed computationally. Sequencing of the libraries was done on Illumina HiSeq with 60 bp reads that cover the CDR3, reading from J toward V. The published analysis was carried out like this. Raw reads were preprocessed to remove errors, and CDR3 was defined by IMGT conventions from the conserved cysteine to phenylalanine. To get clonality, Shannon entropy was normalized by log2 of the number of productive unique TCRs and the result was subtracted from 1. Scalp TCRbeta sequences were cross-referenced with sorted blood CD4 and CD8 repertoires so that the CD4 or CD8 identity of scalp clones could be inferred. Sourced from immuneACCESS, this table was stored by TCRdb with only in-frame sequences that have V and J called. A share of the clones is absent; for the studies checked, an unresolved V gene accounts for under half, and the remainder has no known explanation. D and trimming were read from the DNA, whereas the V and J calls and clone size are those reported in that table. The table for this sample lists about 270,000 clones, none of them counted only once. The ten top clones hold 0.9% to 1.5% of the sample.

Cells from mouse cutaneous lymph nodes were pooled, stained for CD4, CD8alpha, NKG2D, NKG2ACE and other markers, and then sorted on a BD Influx. Sequencing used CD4+ T cells sorted from a lymph node. The TCR originated in a C3H/HeJ mouse with alopecia areata. Mice from this strain have the MHC haplotype H2-k. In this chain, TRBV13-1 is recombined with TRBJ2-2, with TRBD1 as a weak D call on 5 bases. CDR3 reads: CASSDARQSNTGQLYF. The DNA read from the CDR3 is TGTGCCAGCAGTGATGCAAGACAGTCAAACACCGGG.